This TCR beta chain was obtained from a study of PD-1 blockade in classical Hodgkin lymphoma. Study details: Patients in the cohort were put on intravenous nivolumab, 3 mg/kg every 2 weeks.

Data came from immunoSEQ multiplex PCR; TCRdb stores just in-frame clones and leaves some out. This table has about 15,000 clones, roughly 80% appearing once. Trimming shortened V by 5 bases and J by 3 bases, and 14 bases separated the two germline ends. The CDR3 covers 14 residues. Per the germline V gene, CDR1 is SGHTA and CDR2 is FQGNSA. Study-wide findings and caveats: The study found complete responders had baseline diversity similar to newly diagnosed patients. As was reported, newly diagnosed patients showed lower baseline TCR diversity than healthy donors did.

Remarks on this clone: What it binds is not known.

Each patient experienced a relapse that followed autologous stem cell transplantation, and brentuximab vedotin exposure varied. Researchers report purifying CD4+ T cells from thawed PBMCs by magnetic negative selection. This sample comprised CD4+ T cells from blood, obtained at baseline. This clonotype was obtained from a human donor with classical Hodgkin lymphoma. The chain has TRBV7-2 and TRBJ2-7; D is possibly TRBD1 (6 bases). The CDR3 nucleotides are TGTGCCAGCAGCACCGGGACATTCCTCTACGAGCAGTACTTC. This translates into CASSTGTFLYEQYF.